This record concerns one TCR beta chain sequence. Original analysis: Nucleated cell counts were estimated from reference gene primer amplification. This table comes from immunoSEQ multiplex PCR, and its TCRdb copy is limited to in-frame clones, with some not included. V and J calls and clone size are as listed in that table; D and trimming were resolved from the DNA. The sample holds some 130,000 clones; approximately 82% are singletons and the top ten take about a tenth. The length of the CDR3 is 17 residues. Trimming removed 0 bases at V and 0 bases at J, with 13 bases between. Per germline, CDR1 SGDLS and CDR2 YYNGEE. This entry comes from a study of blood T cell repertoires in COVID-19. The overall study: The United States, Italy and Spain were the sources of the acute and convalescent COVID-19 samples. The cDNA or gDNA used as material had been derived from T cells, B-cell-depleted T cells, or PBMCs.

The receptor's source is a man in his sixties who had recovered from COVID-19. The chain recombines TRBV9 with TRBJ2-1, with D hard to call. Input material: peripheral blood. The CDR3 protein is CASSVGAQVDSYNEQFF. The CDR3 DNA is TGTGCCAGCAGCGTAGGAGCTCAAGTTGACTCCTACAATGAGCAGTTCTTC.